This is a list of T cell receptor beta chains from one sample in a study of vaccination and CD4 T cells after COVID-19. TCRdb reprocessed the PCR reads with MiXCR, giving one entry per CDR3 protein. The table includes over 15,000 distinct CDR3 sequences, approximately 56% detected once. These receptors lack a known antigen. The sample was CD4+ T cells from blood, cultured in vitro, taken about 7 months after SARS-CoV-2 vaccination. The receptors stem from a human donor who had recovered from COVID-19. CDR3s include the opening cysteine and the closing phenylalanine or tryptophan. The order of the fields is CDR3 length, J gene, V gene, clone size, CDR3 protein. A row's size may be missing; if present it is once, few, many or a size class.

14,TRBJ2-5,TRBV2,.,CASGRDRQQETQYF
14,TRBJ2-1,TRBV30,.,CAWRGLAGRGEQFF
15,TRBJ1-5,TRBV2,.,CASRETGRVGQPQHF
17,TRBJ1-6,TRBV7-2,few,CASSLEGQGAQYSPLHF
15,TRBJ2-7,TRBV6-1,.,CASREGQGLDYEQYF
12,TRBJ2-3,TRBV6-1,.,CASSKLAGTQYF
12,TRBJ1-6,TRBV21-1,few,CASSRLDSPLHF
13,TRBJ1-6,TRBV6-1,few,CATYRDRGPHLHF
16,TRBJ2-3,TRBV7-3,.,CASSHDPGSSGGSQYF
15,TRBJ2-3,TRBV20-1,few,CSAGLGTGSTDTQYF
15,TRBJ2-3,TRBV20-1,few,CSARDPGRRTDTQYF
21,TRBJ2-3,TRBV11-1,.,CASSSAGVTGVVKGGTDTQYF
15,TRBJ2-5,TRBV2,.,CASSEGGASQETQCF
18,TRBJ1-6,TRBV2,medium-sized,CASSVLGRESSYNSPLHF
16,TRBJ2-3,TRBV7-9,few,CASSPRGLANTDTQYF
15,TRBJ2-5,TRBV5-4,.,CASSTGTSGGGTQYF
17,TRBJ2-3,TRBV7-2,.,CASSLQWTRGGADTQYF
12,TRBJ1-2,TRBV7-2,few,CASNGPSHGYTF
15,TRBJ2-5,TRBV6-5,.,CASKFRDIRGETQYF